Listed below are T cell receptor beta chains from one sample, sequenced in a study of blood T cell repertoires in COVID-19. The assay was immunoSEQ multiplex PCR, and TCRdb's table has in-frame clones only and misses some. Here the sample spans under 300,000 clones, around four fifths being singletons. The source material was peripheral blood. These receptors were collected from a man in his fifties with acute or convalescent COVID-19. Both conserved end residues are part of each CDR3. Each record gives: CDR3 protein, CDR3 DNA, D gene, J gene, clone size, V gene. A D gene is named only where the DNA matches it firmly. Not every row has a clone size; where given, it reads once, few, many or a size class.

cdr3_aa: CAISDLVQTTNLNTGELFF; cdr3_nt: TGTGCCATCAGTGATCTGGTGCAGACGACAAACCTTAACACCGGGGAGCTGTTTTTT; d_call: -; j_call: TRBJ2-2; clone_size: -; v_call: TRBV10-3
cdr3_aa: CASSLSFSTDTQYF; cdr3_nt: TGTGCCAGCTCTCTATCCTTTAGCACAGATACGCAGTATTTT; d_call: -; j_call: TRBJ2-3; clone_size: -; v_call: TRBV18
cdr3_aa: CASSFSGQGYEKLFF; cdr3_nt: TGTGCCAGCAGCTTTTCGGGACAGGGGTATGAAAAACTGTTTTTT; d_call: TRBD1; j_call: TRBJ1-4; clone_size: -; v_call: TRBV7-2
cdr3_aa: CAWSSRDETQYF; cdr3_nt: TGTGCCTGGAGCTCTAGAGATGAGACCCAGTACTTC; d_call: -; j_call: TRBJ2-5; clone_size: -; v_call: TRBV30
cdr3_aa: CASSRTSLYNEQFF; cdr3_nt: TGTGCCAGCAGCCGGACTAGTTTATACAATGAGCAGTTCTTC; d_call: TRBD2; j_call: TRBJ2-1; clone_size: -; v_call: TRBV7-8
cdr3_aa: CASSEDRVGNGYTF; cdr3_nt: TGTGCCAGCAGCGAGGACAGGGTTGGGAATGGCTACACCTTC; d_call: TRBD1; j_call: TRBJ1-2; clone_size: -; v_call: TRBV11-3
cdr3_aa: CASSLGLAGGLSYEQYF; cdr3_nt: TGTGCCAGCAGTTTAGGCCTAGCGGGAGGCCTCTCCTACGAGCAGTACTTC; d_call: TRBD2; j_call: TRBJ2-7; clone_size: -; v_call: TRBV27
cdr3_aa: CASGPQGSDTQYF; cdr3_nt: TGTGCCAGTGGGCCCCAAGGTTCAGATACGCAGTATTTT; d_call: -; j_call: TRBJ2-3; clone_size: -; v_call: TRBV19
cdr3_aa: CASSPRGTGQGREKLFF; cdr3_nt: TGTGCCAGCTCACCACGGGGGACAGGTCAGGGGCGTGAAAAACTGTTTTTT; d_call: TRBD1; j_call: TRBJ1-4; clone_size: -; v_call: TRBV18
cdr3_aa: CAISGQDYEQYF; cdr3_nt: TGTGCCATCAGCGGACAAGACTACGAGCAGTACTTC; d_call: -; j_call: TRBJ2-7; clone_size: -; v_call: TRBV10-3
cdr3_aa: CAITTGVDTEAFF; cdr3_nt: TGTGCCATAACCACAGGGGTTGACACTGAAGCTTTCTTT; d_call: TRBD1; j_call: TRBJ1-1; clone_size: -; v_call: TRBV28
cdr3_aa: CASSIGLNSYNEQFF; cdr3_nt: TGTGCCAGTAGTATAGGGCTGAACTCCTACAATGAGCAGTTCTTC; d_call: -; j_call: TRBJ2-1; clone_size: -; v_call: TRBV19
cdr3_aa: CASSEGRGNTEAFF; cdr3_nt: TGTGCCAGCAGTGAGGGGAGGGGGAACACTGAAGCTTTCTTT; d_call: -; j_call: TRBJ1-1; clone_size: -; v_call: TRBV6-1
cdr3_aa: CASSQDGEYSNQPQHF; cdr3_nt: TGTGCCAGCAGCCAAGATGGGGAGTATAGCAATCAGCCCCAGCATTTT; d_call: -; j_call: TRBJ1-5; clone_size: -; v_call: TRBV4-2
cdr3_aa: CATSDFPPGQDFGYYGYTF; cdr3_nt: TGTGCCACCAGTGATTTTCCTCCGGGACAGGATTTCGGCTACTATGGCTACACCTTC; d_call: TRBD1; j_call: TRBJ1-2; clone_size: -; v_call: TRBV24-1
cdr3_aa: CASSHQTGSLLREQYF; cdr3_nt: TGTGCCAGCAGTCACCAGACAGGGAGCCTTCTACGGGAGCAGTACTTC; d_call: TRBD1; j_call: TRBJ2-7; clone_size: -; v_call: TRBV27
cdr3_aa: CASSSLDRGYSPLHF; cdr3_nt: TGTGCCAGCAGCTCGCTGGACAGGGGGTACTCACCCCTCCACTTT; d_call: TRBD1; j_call: TRBJ1-6; clone_size: -; v_call: TRBV5-6
cdr3_aa: CASSDNPSVGQDGVDYGYTF; cdr3_nt: TGTGCCAGCAGCGATAATCCCTCGGTGGGACAGGATGGGGTTGACTATGGCTACACCTTC; d_call: TRBD1; j_call: TRBJ1-2; clone_size: -; v_call: TRBV9
cdr3_aa: CASSLSQGASYEQYF; cdr3_nt: TGTGCCAGCAGTTTATCGCAGGGGGCCTCCTACGAGCAGTACTTC; d_call: TRBD1; j_call: TRBJ2-7; clone_size: few; v_call: TRBV27
cdr3_aa: CASSERRGGRETQYF; cdr3_nt: TGTGCCAGCAGCGAACGGCGGGGGGGTCGAGAGACCCAGTACTTC; d_call: TRBD2; j_call: TRBJ2-5; clone_size: once; v_call: TRBV11-2
cdr3_aa: CAWWSGGGYTF; cdr3_nt: TGTGCCTGGTGGTCCGGAGGGGGCTACACCTTC; d_call: -; j_call: TRBJ1-2; clone_size: -; v_call: TRBV30
cdr3_aa: CASSIEGSGAYEQYF; cdr3_nt: TGTGCCAGTAGTATAGAGGGCTCGGGAGCCTACGAGCAGTACTTC; d_call: -; j_call: TRBJ2-7; clone_size: -; v_call: TRBV19
cdr3_aa: CASSPGGTDTQYF; cdr3_nt: TGTGCCAGCAGCCCAGGGGGTACAGATACGCAGTATTTT; d_call: TRBD1; j_call: TRBJ2-3; clone_size: -; v_call: TRBV11-2
cdr3_aa: CASTTGQGTYGYTF; cdr3_nt: TGTGCCAGCACCACGGGACAGGGAACCTATGGCTACACCTTC; d_call: TRBD1; j_call: TRBJ1-2; clone_size: -; v_call: TRBV6-5
cdr3_aa: CASSSSGTGGQPQHF; cdr3_nt: TGTGCCAGTAGTAGCTCCGGGACAGGGGGTCAGCCCCAGCATTTT; d_call: TRBD1; j_call: TRBJ1-5; clone_size: -; v_call: TRBV19
cdr3_aa: CASRPGQGEPQHF; cdr3_nt: TGTGCCAGCAGGCCGGGACAGGGAGAGCCCCAGCATTTT; d_call: TRBD1; j_call: TRBJ1-5; clone_size: -; v_call: TRBV12-3/TRBV12-4
cdr3_aa: CATSGRLGTGDEQYF; cdr3_nt: TGTGCCACCTCGGGGCGCCTAGGGACAGGGGACGAGCAGTACTTC; d_call: TRBD1; j_call: TRBJ2-7; clone_size: -; v_call: TRBV15
cdr3_aa: CASGTGWHTEAFF; cdr3_nt: TGTGCCAGCGGTACAGGGTGGCACACTGAAGCTTTCTTT; d_call: -; j_call: TRBJ1-1; clone_size: few; v_call: TRBV6-1
cdr3_aa: CASSLVKSGGGQQLRKQYF; cdr3_nt: TGTGCCAGCAGCTTAGTTAAGTCTGGAGGGGGCCAACAGTTACGGAAGCAGTACTTC; d_call: -; j_call: TRBJ2-7; clone_size: -; v_call: TRBV7-8
cdr3_aa: CATLAGGAYEQYF; cdr3_nt: TGTGCCACCCTAGCGGGGGGGGCCTACGAGCAGTACTTC; d_call: TRBD2; j_call: TRBJ2-7; clone_size: -; v_call: TRBV10-3
cdr3_aa: CAWSRSYNEQFF; cdr3_nt: TGTGCCTGGAGTCGTTCTTACAATGAGCAGTTCTTC; d_call: -; j_call: TRBJ2-1; clone_size: -; v_call: TRBV30
cdr3_aa: CASSDSGQLGSPLHF; cdr3_nt: TGTGCCAGCAGTGACTCCGGCCAGCTAGGTTCACCCCTCCACTTT; d_call: -; j_call: TRBJ1-6; clone_size: -; v_call: TRBV6-4
cdr3_aa: CASSPQPPRQGGGEQYF; cdr3_nt: TGCGCCAGCAGCCCACAACCCCCCAGACAGGGAGGAGGCGAGCAGTACTTC; d_call: -; j_call: TRBJ2-7; clone_size: -; v_call: TRBV5-1
cdr3_aa: CSARDNSYEQYF; cdr3_nt: TGCAGCGCCCGGGACAACTCCTACGAGCAGTACTTC; d_call: -; j_call: TRBJ2-7; clone_size: -; v_call: TRBV29-1
cdr3_aa: CASSPSAQIQPQHF; cdr3_nt: TGTGCCAGCAGCCCCTCCGCTCAGATCCAGCCCCAGCATTTT; d_call: -; j_call: TRBJ1-5; clone_size: once; v_call: TRBV7-9
cdr3_aa: CASSLTSGGYGGELFF; cdr3_nt: TGTGCCAGCAGTCTGACTAGCGGGGGGTACGGCGGGGAGCTGTTTTTT; d_call: TRBD2; j_call: TRBJ2-2; clone_size: -; v_call: TRBV5-5
cdr3_aa: CASSSSGGHQPQHF; cdr3_nt: TGTGCCAGCAGCTCTTCGGGGGGTCACCAGCCCCAGCATTTT; d_call: -; j_call: TRBJ1-5; clone_size: -; v_call: TRBV7-6
cdr3_aa: CASSFRDGNTIYF; cdr3_nt: TGTGCCAGCAGCTTCAGGGATGGAAACACCATATATTTT; d_call: -; j_call: TRBJ1-3; clone_size: -; v_call: TRBV5-4